One and the same sample provided the 5 T cell receptor beta chains below, sequenced in a study of tumor-infiltrating lymphocytes in primary liver carcinoma (dated by TCRdb to between 2016 and 2019). Total RNA and DNA were co-extracted without cell sorting from roughly 20-30 mg of bulk tissue using the AllPrep DNA/RNA mini kit. Sequencer: Illumina HiSeq 2500. A constant-region primer and ProtoScript II reverse transcriptase were used to reverse-transcribe TCRbeta-specific cDNA from about 0.55 ug total RNA. The TCRbeta libraries were prepared through three rounds of nested multiplex PCR following a slightly modified ARM-PCR procedure. Multiplex TRBV1-TRBV30 forward primers and a Cbeta reverse primer were used in the first two PCR rounds, each of which was run for 9 to 11 cycles. In-frame beta chains were kept once TCRdb had trimmed the public reads at Q25 with fastp and called clones with MiXCR. Identical CDR3 protein sequences are pooled into one entry, listed with their most common genes and DNA. Recorded for this sample are 55,000 to 65,000 distinct CDR3 sequences; less than 85% of them occurred a single time. The ten top clones hold around 57% of the sample.

The sequenced sample consisted of liver tumor tissue from sampling region 2. Interpreted using the paper, the cell subset or site label stands for: tumor region T2, inferior pole. These receptors all come from a man aged 40-55 years with primary liver carcinoma and hepatitis B virus infection.

A remark on this clonotype: The junction differs from germline at one of its ends, possibly a read error. In nucleotides, the CDR3 is TGTGTCAGCATCTCTGGGACAAGCCTTTTTAGCTCACCCCTCCACTTT. This gives the protein CVSISGTSLFSSPLHF. The rearrangement uses TRBV2 and TRBJ1-6; tentatively, D is TRBD1 (6 bases). CDR3 size: 16 residues. CDR1 SNHLY and CDR2 FYNNEI come from the germline V gene.

Worth noting for this clonotype: Relative to the germline gene, one junction end is altered; a read error may explain this. V gene TRBV11-2 combines with J gene TRBJ2-1; D is unclear. Germline V gene data show CDR1 as SGHAT and CDR2 as FQNNGV. This CDR3 spans 14 amino acids. CDR3 sequence reads: CVSSLYWLVSEQFF. The CDR3 nucleotides read TGTGTCAGCAGCCTATACTGGCTAGTTAGTGAACAGTTCTTC.

Comment on this clonotype: This may be a read error, as it is one base from a much larger clone. This rearrangement joins TRBV4-2 to TRBJ2-7; the D gene is possibly TRBD2 (5 bases). The V gene's germline CDR1 is LGHNA and CDR2 YNFKEQ. The CDR3 extends over 12 amino acids. The CDR3 DNA sequence: TGTGCCAGCAGCCCGGGAAACTACGGGCAGTACTTC. Protein sequence: CASSPGNYGQYF.

Comment on this clonotype: At one boundary the junction diverges from the germline segment, which might be a read error. V is TRBV7-9 and J is TRBJ2-5; 9 bases are a match to TRBD1. There are 16 residues in the CDR3. Germline CDR1 SEHNR, CDR2 FQNEAQ (reference sequence). CDR3 in amino acids: CTSSLATGGGQETQYF. The CDR3 DNA is TGTACCAGCAGCTTAGCTACAGGGGGCGGGCAAGAGACCCAGTACTTC.

Worth noting for this clonotype: The CDR3 carries no conserved terminal phenylalanine or tryptophan, so it likely arises from a read error. The DNA is left out, because the CDR3 cannot be placed on it with certainty; the CDR3 is given as TCRdb lists it. V and J are TRBV6-2 or TRBV6-3 and TRBJ2-1; TRBD2 reflects the table's D call only, with no check against the DNA. Germline assignment: CDR1 MNHEY and CDR2 SVGEGT. Inclusive of both ends, the CDR3 amounts to 11 amino acids. The CDR3: CASSYRASLFS.